This TCR beta chain was recovered during a study of CD8 T cells in Susac syndrome. Germline V gene sequence: CDR1 MNHEY, CDR2 SVGAGI. The V segment lost 6 bases and the J segment 0 bases; nucleotides outside the gene matches: 4. The CDR3 spans 15 residues. Reverse transcription of roughly 0.45 to 1 ug RNA used random hexamers. Using its own MiXCR run on the immunoSEQ multiplex PCR reads, TCRdb lists one record per CDR3 protein. The sample carries around 200,000 distinct CDR3 sequences, more than 85% recorded once. The rearrangement joins TRBV6-5 to TRBJ1-4, with TRBD1 matching over 7 bases. Sequencing was done on a sample of CD8+ T cells from PBMCs. This TCR derives from a human donor with Susac syndrome. CDR3 sequence (DNA): TGTGCCAGCAGATATGGACAGGCAACTAATGAAAAACTGTTTTTT. Its protein is CASRYGQATNEKLFF.